Given below is one TCR beta chain in context. The data originate from a study of blood T cell repertoires in COVID-19. Sequencing used immunoSEQ multiplex PCR; TCRdb keeps in-frame clones, though not all of them. The table lists 250,000 or so clones, roughly nine tenths of them singletons. Categorization into cohorts depended on clinical history that participants reported. The junction had 13 bases not matched to a gene; V was cut back by 2 bases and J by 6 bases. The germline gives CDR1 PRHDT, CDR2 FYEKMQ (reference sequence). The CDR3 spans 18 residues. The sequence was obtained from a human donor in a cohort exposed to, infected with or recovered from COVID-19 (not recorded which). The donor label of this sample is uncertain. V usage is TRBV13 and J usage is TRBJ2-4, with 10 bases matching TRBD2. The sequenced sample was PBMCs or T cells enriched from blood (not recorded which). The CDR3 nucleotides read TGTGCCAGCAGCTTACCCTGGAGTAGCGGGGGGCAGCCAAACATTCAGTACTTC. Residues: CASSLPWSSGGQPNIQYF.